This TCR beta chain derives from a study of blood T cell repertoires in COVID-19. Study at large: Samples taken during acute and convalescent COVID-19 were collected in the United States, Italy and Spain. T cells, B-cell-depleted T cells, or PBMCs provided the cDNA or gDNA that served as material.

Some clones are missing from TCRdb's copy, which holds only in-frame ones; the method was immunoSEQ multiplex PCR. This table has approximately 240,000 clones, approximately 91% appearing once. The sequenced sample consisted of peripheral blood. The source of this sequence is a woman between 35 and 50 years old who had recovered from COVID-19.

This CDR3 reads CASNRVSSNQPQHF. For the CDR3, the DNA is TGTGCCAGCAATCGGGTTTCTAGCAATCAGCCCCAGCATTTT. The V gene is TRBV2, the J gene TRBJ1-5; the D is unclear. Trimming left V 7 bases short and J 0 bases short, with 10 bases between. CDR3 size: 14 residues. Germline V gives CDR1 SNHLY, CDR2 FYNNEI.